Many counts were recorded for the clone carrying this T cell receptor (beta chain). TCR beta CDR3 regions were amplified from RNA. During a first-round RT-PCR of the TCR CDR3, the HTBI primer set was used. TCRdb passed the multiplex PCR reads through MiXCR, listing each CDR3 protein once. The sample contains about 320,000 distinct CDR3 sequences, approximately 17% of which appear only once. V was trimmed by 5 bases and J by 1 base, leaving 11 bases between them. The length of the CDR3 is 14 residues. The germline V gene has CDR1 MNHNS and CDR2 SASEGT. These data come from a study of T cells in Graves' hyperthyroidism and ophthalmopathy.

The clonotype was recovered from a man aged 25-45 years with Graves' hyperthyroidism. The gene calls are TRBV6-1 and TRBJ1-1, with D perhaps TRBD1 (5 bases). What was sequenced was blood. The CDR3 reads CASSWDGPNTEAFF. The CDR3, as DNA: TGTGCCAGCAGTTGGGACGGGCCGAACACTGAAGCTTTCTTT.